This T cell receptor beta chain appears in the sequencing data of a study of T cells in Graves' hyperthyroidism and ophthalmopathy (dated by TCRdb to about 2019). Background for the entire study: Peripheral blood samples were taken at the time of initial diagnosis, prior to any treatment. To identify distinguishing TCR V-J signatures, a discovery cohort of about a hundred patients was used, comprising some 45 with Graves' ophthalmopathy and some 60 with stable Graves' hyperthyroidism. Whether ophthalmopathy could be predicted prospectively was tested in an independent validation cohort made up of some 20 hyperthyroidism patients plus 17 patients who later progressed to ophthalmopathy. The 75 to 100 discovery patients were randomly split 7:3 into training and test sets. Thyroid tissue and blood T-cell repertoires from several Graves' hyperthyroidism patients were also compared in the study. Following sampling, methimazole starting at 30 mg daily was given to hyperthyroidism patients, and high-dose intravenous methylprednisolone was given to ophthalmopathy patients. According to the paper, TCR Vbeta CDR3 sequencing was carried out on roughly 130 peripheral blood samples, which came from fewer than 50 ophthalmopathy, 80 or so hyperthyroidism and approximately 17 progressor patients.

Graves' hyperthyroidism was defined as stable when no progression to ophthalmopathy occurred over 18 months of follow-up. The hyperthyroidism patients were between 18 and 65 years old and newly diagnosed, with a disease duration of less than 2 months. Any patient with an uncontrolled infection, another autoimmune disease, pregnancy or lactation was excluded. Clinical symptoms, serum thyroxine and TRAb, thyroid ultrasound, and orbital computed tomography formed the basis for the diagnoses. PBMCs were separated from approximately 10 ml of fresh peripheral blood using Ficoll-Paque density gradient centrifugation. Total RNA was extracted using Trizol reagent, and RNA quality was assessed on an Agilent 2100 Bioanalyzer. The CDR3 holds 15 amino acids from the cysteine to the phenylalanine. Only CDR3 DNA remains: 45 bases, in frame from the first base. According to the germline V gene (reference sequence), CDR1 reads DFQATT and CDR2 reads SNEGSKA. Deletion took 2 bases off V and 2 bases off J, with a span of 12 bases between the germline ends.

General study outcomes and caveats: In validation, the model predicted progression to ophthalmopathy with about 71% sensitivity and less than 75% specificity, a median of approximately 6.5 months before onset. Most expanded thyroid clonotypes (frequency above 0.001) were also detected in blood, a finding suggesting that blood repertoires may reflect thyroid immune responses. A model built on a 13 V-J signature distinguished ophthalmopathy from stable hyperthyroidism, reaching roughly 88% sensitivity and under 84% specificity in cross-validation and 80%/75% in testing. Sample size was not statistically predetermined, and blinding of investigators to group allocation was not performed.

This clonotype was observed many times. The target of this receptor is not known. No qualities accompany the bases; no much larger clone lies one base away. The TCR beta CDR3 regions were amplified from RNA transcripts. For the first round of RT-PCR on the TCR CDR3, the HTBI primer set was used together with the Qiagen OneStep RT-PCR kit. Libraries were constructed in a second round of multiplex PCR, after which size selection and purification were performed. The libraries were sequenced on an Illumina HiSeq2000 using paired-end 100 bp reads. In the paper's pipeline: Raw data were processed with SOAPnuke, discarding reads with adapters, uncalled bases, mean Phred below 15, or no exact constant-primer or identifier match. COPE v1.2.5 was used to merge the high-quality paired reads, and each unique nucleotide sequence was defined as a clonotype. MiTCR v1.1 was used to align the clonotypes against IMGT TRBV, TRBD and TRBJ reference segments. The analysis was restricted to V-J combinations with a frequency above 0.0001, which together covered 99.2% of the repertoires. The TCS score was defined as F50 (clonal expansion) divided by E x V (chaos), with BLOSUM62-based TCRdist calculated between CDR3 peptides within each V-J. Welch's t-statistics and random forest reduced 500 to 650 V-J features to about 12, which were used in a naive Bayes classifier (R e1071). Using fastp at Q25 and MiXCR, TCRdb reprocessed the public reads and kept productive beta chains. Under each unique CDR3 protein, matching rows form one entry showing the most common genes and DNA. The V and J calls shown here were made by TCRdb, not taken from the authors' results. Across this sample there are roughly 660,000 distinct CDR3 sequences, with roughly 17% seen only once. Roughly 15% of the sample rests with the top ten.

The chain is encoded by TRBV20-1 joined to TRBJ2-2; the D gene is perhaps TRBD1, from 6 matching bases. This TCR derives from a man in his forties or fifties with Graves' hyperthyroidism. Material for sequencing was blood. DNA sequence: TGCAGTGCTAGACCGGGACATTTAAACACCGGGGAGCTGTTTTTT. Translated, it gives CSARPGHLNTGELFF.